Listed here are 4 T cell receptor beta chains from one sample, sequenced in a study of T-cell reconstitution after alpha-beta-depleted transplantation in children. Unique molecular identifiers featured in how the TCRbeta library was prepared. Each CDR3 protein gets one entry after TCRdb re-called the PCR reads with MiXCR. The data show about 300,000 distinct CDR3 sequences, 6% to 10% seen once. Notes on the study in general: T-cell numbers and diversity one year post-transplant derived largely from freshly generated T cells.

For these TCRs, the target antigens are not known. The sequenced sample was peripheral blood, obtained 360 days after TCRalphabeta/CD19-depleted stem cell transplant. These receptors were obtained from a female patient aged 2-15 years who had a stem cell transplant for Fanconi anemia, so the T cells may come from the graft donor.

The V gene is TRBV28, the J gene TRBJ2-7, with unresolved D. With 5 bases removed from V and 7 bases from J, the gap between germline ends came to 12 bases. This CDR3 is built from 12 residues. Germline assignment: CDR1 MDHEN and CDR2 SYDVKM. DNA for the CDR3: TGTGCCAGCAGTCGCCCTGTGGGGGAGCAGTACGTC. Amino acid sequence: CASSRPVGEQYV.

This clonotype has ten or more counts. This chain links TRBV12-3 or TRBV12-4 with TRBJ2-7; D remains unclear. This CDR3 contains 15 residues. V lost 6 bases to trimming and J lost 4 bases, with 19 bases between them. CDR3 DNA: TGTGCCAGCAGCCCCTCCCTGCGGATTTCGTACGAGCAGTACTTC. Amino acids: CASSPSLRISYEQYF.

This clonotype was detected many times. The chain is built from TRBV19 and TRBJ2-1, with D possibly being TRBD1 (6 bases). The CDR3 contains 13 residues. Trimming left V 5 bases short and J 14 bases short, with 19 bases between. The V gene's germline CDR1 is LNHDA and CDR2 SQIVND (reference sequence). The CDR3 coding sequence is TGTGCCAGTAGTGATACACTTTACAGGGTAGAGTTCTTC. Translation gives CASSDTLYRVEFF.

Many counts were recorded for this clonotype. The gene calls are TRBV20-1 and TRBJ2-7; D possibly corresponds to TRBD1 (5 bases). The V end was cut by 3 bases, the J end by 4 bases, with 10 bases between. This CDR3 region has 12 residues. Germline CDR1 DFQATT, CDR2 SNEGSKA (reference sequence). The CDR3 DNA sequence: TGCAGTGCTAGGGGGCAGGATTACGAGCAGTACTTC. Protein product: CSARGQDYEQYF.